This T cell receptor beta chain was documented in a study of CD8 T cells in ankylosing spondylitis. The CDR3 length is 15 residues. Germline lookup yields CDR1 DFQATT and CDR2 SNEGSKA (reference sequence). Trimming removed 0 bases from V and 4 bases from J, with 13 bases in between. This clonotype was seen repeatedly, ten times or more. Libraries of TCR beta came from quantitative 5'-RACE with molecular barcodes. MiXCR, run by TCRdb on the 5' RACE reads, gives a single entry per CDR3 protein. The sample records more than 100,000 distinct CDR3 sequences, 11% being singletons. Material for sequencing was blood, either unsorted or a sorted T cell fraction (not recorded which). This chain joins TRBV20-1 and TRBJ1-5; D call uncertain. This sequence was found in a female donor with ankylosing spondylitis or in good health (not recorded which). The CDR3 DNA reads TGCAGTGCTAGAGATTCTTCACAGCCGAATCAGCCCCAGCATTTT. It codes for CSARDSSQPNQPQHF.